This T cell receptor beta chain was observed in a study of blood T cell repertoires in COVID-19. The wider study: Donors in the United States, Italy and Spain gave samples during acute or convalescent COVID-19. PBMCs, B-cell-depleted T cells, or T cells provided the cDNA or gDNA that made up the material.

Authors' data handling: Nucleated cell counts were estimated from reference gene primer amplification. Method: immunoSEQ multiplex PCR; TCRdb's copy keeps in-frame clones and lacks some. V and J calls plus clone size are reproduced from that table; the DNA served to infer D and trimming. The sample yields over 90,000 clones, about 85% seen once. The J segment lost 6 bases and the V segment lost 3 bases, leaving 6 bases of the junction unmatched. This CDR3 has 16 amino acids. Per germline, CDR1 SGHTA and CDR2 FQGNSA. The chain joins TRBV7-2 to TRBJ2-3; 13 nucleotides agree with TRBD2. This sequence was found in a man aged 50 or older with active COVID-19. The specimen sequenced was peripheral blood. CDR3 region: CASSFGLAGDSDTQYF. DNA of the CDR3: TGTGCCAGCAGCTTCGGACTAGCGGGGGATTCGGATACGCAGTATTTT.